The rows below give T cell receptor beta chains drawn from one sample of a study of blood T cell repertoires in COVID-19. Only in-frame clones appear in the TCRdb table, and some are missing; sequencing was by immunoSEQ multiplex PCR. The sample consists of 120,000 or so clones, approximately 82% of them appearing once. Input material: peripheral blood. The receptors come from an older man with active or convalescent COVID-19. Each CDR3 is given with its conserved first and last residue. A D gene is named only where the DNA matches it firmly. Clone size appears in some rows only: once, few, many, or a class for an expanded clone.

J	size	V	D	CDR3	DNA
TRBJ2-3	few	TRBV7-9	TRBD1	CASSSGTGVTDTQYF	TGTGCCAGCAGCTCCGGGACAGGGGTCACAGATACGCAGTATTTT
TRBJ2-7	few	TRBV18	TRBD2	CASSPPVAGGVNEQYF	TGTGCCAGCTCACCACCGGTAGCGGGGGGGGTGAATGAGCAGTACTTC
TRBJ2-1	NA	TRBV20-1	TRBD1	CSASSPGGSYNEQFF	TGCAGTGCTAGTTCTCCAGGGGGTTCCTACAATGAGCAGTTCTTC
TRBJ2-7	NA	TRBV7-6	TRBD1	CASSGTGTGAYEQYF	TGTGCCAGCAGCGGAACCGGGACAGGGGCCTACGAGCAGTACTTC
TRBJ2-7	NA	TRBV10-3	NA	CAISEPSPPYEQYF	TGTGCCATCAGTGAGCCTAGTCCCCCCTACGAGCAGTACTTC
TRBJ2-7	NA	TRBV24-1	TRBD1	CATSDLRQGAYEQYF	TGTGCCACCAGTGATTTGCGACAGGGGGCCTACGAGCAGTACTTC
TRBJ1-6	few	TRBV6-5	NA	CASSYSKGGFSPLHF	TGTGCCAGCAGTTACTCGAAGGGAGGGTTCTCACCCCTCCACTTT
TRBJ1-1	once	TRBV7-9	NA	CASRLDGTKRGNTEAFF	TGTGCCAGCAGACTCGACGGAACCAAAAGGGGGAACACTGAAGCTTTCTTT
TRBJ1-1	NA	TRBV3-1/TRBV3-2	NA	CASSQLDTLKAFF	TGTGCCAGCAGCCAGCTGGACACCCTGAAGGCTTTCTTT
TRBJ1-5	NA	TRBV2	NA	CASQGQFNQPQHF	TGTGCCAGCCAAGGACAGTTCAATCAGCCCCAGCATTTT
TRBJ2-5	NA	TRBV6-6	TRBD1	CASRPDRVPQETQYF	TGTGCCAGCAGGCCCGACAGGGTACCCCAAGAGACCCAGTACTTC
TRBJ2-7	once	TRBV6-6	TRBD1	CASSGPGTGSYEQYF	TGTGCCAGCAGTGGACCGGGGACAGGCTCCTACGAGCAGTACTTC
TRBJ1-1	few	TRBV30	NA	CAWSVLFEGDTEAFF	TGTGCCTGGAGTGTATTATTTGAGGGTGACACTGAAGCTTTCTTT
TRBJ2-7	NA	TRBV6-2/TRBV6-3	NA	CASSYLRGYEQYF	TGTGCCAGCAGTTACCTCAGGGGCTACGAGCAGTACTTC
TRBJ2-7	NA	TRBV11-2	TRBD1	CASSLERGQGYEQYF	TGTGCCAGCAGCTTAGAACGGGGACAGGGTTACGAGCAGTACTTC
TRBJ1-1	few	TRBV4-3	NA	CASSQEQGPFEAFF	TGCGCCAGCAGCCAAGAGCAGGGCCCCTTTGAAGCTTTCTTT
TRBJ2-1	NA	TRBV29-1	TRBD2	CSVELFERGTNEQFF	TGCAGCGTTGAATTGTTCGAGCGGGGGACCAATGAGCAGTTCTTC